This T cell receptor (beta chain) was captured in a study of graft-versus-host responses after intestinal transplantation. Study in general: Following induction with anti-thymocyte globulin, all recipients were given tacrolimus and steroids for three to four years.

Measured with immunoSEQ multiplex PCR; TCRdb has only the in-frame clones, and not every one. The sample includes about 78,000 clones, roughly 84% of them seen just once. Study results and limitations: Ileal or blood samples showed some GvH clones first, and such clones were also found in recipient marrow. Early HvG declines after transplant were associated with peak circulating GvH clone levels. Allograft graft-versus-host to host-versus-graft clonal ratios ran high in patients with graft-donor T cell macrochimerism.

This clone was found once. The target antigen is unknown. The TCR sequence derives from a human donor who was the organ donor for an intestinal transplant. Sequenced material: unstimulated CD8+ T cells sorted from spleen or lymph node cells, taken before transplant.

CDR3 DNA sequence: TGTGCCAGCAGCGCCGGACAGGGGGCGTGGGTATGGAACACTGAAGCTTTCTTT. Protein sequence: CASSAGQGAWVWNTEAFF. The chain links TRBV5-5 to TRBJ1-1; 11 nucleotides agree with TRBD1. CDR1 and CDR2 (germline): SGHKS, YYEKEE (reference sequence). Trimming took 4 bases from V and 1 from J; bases not matched to a gene: 12. There are 18 residues in the CDR3.